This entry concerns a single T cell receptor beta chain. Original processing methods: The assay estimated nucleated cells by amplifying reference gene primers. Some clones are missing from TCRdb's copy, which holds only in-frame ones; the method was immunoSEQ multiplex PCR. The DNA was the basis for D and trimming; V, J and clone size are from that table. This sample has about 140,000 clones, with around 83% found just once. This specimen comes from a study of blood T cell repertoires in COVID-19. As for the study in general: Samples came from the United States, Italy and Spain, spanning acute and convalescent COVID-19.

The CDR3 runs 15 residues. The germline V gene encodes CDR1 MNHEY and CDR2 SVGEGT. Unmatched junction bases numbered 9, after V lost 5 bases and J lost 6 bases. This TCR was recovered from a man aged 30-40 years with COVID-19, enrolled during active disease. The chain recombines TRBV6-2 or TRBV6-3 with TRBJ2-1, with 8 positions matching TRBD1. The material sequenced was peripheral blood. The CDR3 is CASSAGQGIFNEQFF. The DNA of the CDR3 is TGTGCCAGCAGTGCCGGACAGGGCATATTCAATGAGCAGTTCTTC.